In this sample, the clone carrying this T cell receptor (beta chain) turned up a few times. No antigen is known for it. The data belong to a study of T cell repertoires in cytomegalovirus infection. Findings and caveats of the study: Across the ex vivo response, the dominant clonotypes were HLA-C-restricted CMV-specific TCR beta clonotypes.

TCRdb ran MiXCR on the reads and lists one entry per CDR3 protein. In the table there are roughly 920,000 distinct CDR3 sequences, around 31% of which are singletons. This CDR3 has 15 amino acids. V shed 10 bases and J 6 bases; nucleotides not matched to a gene: 15. Germline CDR1 LNHDA, CDR2 SQIVND (reference sequence). The chain combines TRBV19 with TRBJ1-5, with TRBD1 matching 7 bases. The starting material was cultured CD8+ T cells from PBMCs, obtained from culture after CMV antigen stimulation. The TCR originated in a human donor in good health (CMV status not recorded). Some clones in this sample may be carry-over from other donors' samples. The CDR3 DNA is TGTGCCACCGTAAGCAGGGGGGGGGGCTCTCAGCCCCAGCATTTT. It encodes CATVSRGGGSQPQHF.